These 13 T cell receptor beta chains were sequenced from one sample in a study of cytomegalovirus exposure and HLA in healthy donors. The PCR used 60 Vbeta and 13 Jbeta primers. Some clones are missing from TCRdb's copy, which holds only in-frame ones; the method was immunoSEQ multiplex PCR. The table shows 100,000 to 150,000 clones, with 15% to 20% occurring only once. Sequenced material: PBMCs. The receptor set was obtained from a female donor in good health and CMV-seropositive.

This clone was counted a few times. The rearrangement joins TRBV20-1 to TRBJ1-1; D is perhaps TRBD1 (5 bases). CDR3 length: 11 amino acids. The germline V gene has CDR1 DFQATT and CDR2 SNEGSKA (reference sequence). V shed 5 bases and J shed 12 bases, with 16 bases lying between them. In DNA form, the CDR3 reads TGCAGTGCTCTGGATTCAGGGCGGTCTTTCTTT. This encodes CSALDSGRSFF.

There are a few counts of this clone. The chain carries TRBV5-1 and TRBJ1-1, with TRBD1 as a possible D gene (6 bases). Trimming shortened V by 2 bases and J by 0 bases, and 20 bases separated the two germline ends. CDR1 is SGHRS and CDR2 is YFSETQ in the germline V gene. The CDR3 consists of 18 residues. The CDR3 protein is CASSLSGAWPPMNTEAFF. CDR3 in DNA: TGCGCCAGCAGCTTATCAGGGGCCTGGCCTCCTATGAACACTGAAGCTTTCTTT.

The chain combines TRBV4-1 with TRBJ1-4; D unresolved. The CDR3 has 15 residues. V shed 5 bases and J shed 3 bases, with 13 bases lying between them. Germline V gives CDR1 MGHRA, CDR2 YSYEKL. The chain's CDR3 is CASSYFPESNEKLFF. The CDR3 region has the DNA TGCGCCAGCAGCTATTTCCCGGAGTCTAATGAAAAACTGTTTTTT.

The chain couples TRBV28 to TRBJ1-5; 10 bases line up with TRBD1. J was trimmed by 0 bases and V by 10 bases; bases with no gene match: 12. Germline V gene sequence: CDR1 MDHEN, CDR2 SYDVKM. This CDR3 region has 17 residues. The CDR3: CATSGTGAIYSNQPQHF. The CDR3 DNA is TGTGCCACCTCGGGGACAGGGGCGATATATAGCAATCAGCCCCAGCATTTT.

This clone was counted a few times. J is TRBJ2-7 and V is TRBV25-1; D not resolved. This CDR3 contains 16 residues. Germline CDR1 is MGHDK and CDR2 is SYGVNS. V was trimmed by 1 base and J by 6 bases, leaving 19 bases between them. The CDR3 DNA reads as TGTGCCAGCAGTGAATCGAGAGGATTCGGCCTCTTCGAGCAGTACTTC. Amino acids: CASSESRGFGLFEQYF.

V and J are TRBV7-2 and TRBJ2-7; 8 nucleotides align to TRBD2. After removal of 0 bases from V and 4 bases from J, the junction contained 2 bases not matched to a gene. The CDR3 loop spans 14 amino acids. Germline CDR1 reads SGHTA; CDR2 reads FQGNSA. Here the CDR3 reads CASSLASGVYEQYF. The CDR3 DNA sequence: TGTGCCAGCAGCTTAGCTAGCGGGGTGTACGAGCAGTACTTC.

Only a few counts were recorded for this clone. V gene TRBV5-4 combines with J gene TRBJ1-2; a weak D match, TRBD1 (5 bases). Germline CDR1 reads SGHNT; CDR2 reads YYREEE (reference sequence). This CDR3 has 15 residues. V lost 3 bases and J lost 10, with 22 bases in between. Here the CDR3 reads CASSWGGAPRWNYTF. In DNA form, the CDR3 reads TGTGCCAGCAGCTGGGGAGGGGCTCCACGGTGGAACTACACCTTC.

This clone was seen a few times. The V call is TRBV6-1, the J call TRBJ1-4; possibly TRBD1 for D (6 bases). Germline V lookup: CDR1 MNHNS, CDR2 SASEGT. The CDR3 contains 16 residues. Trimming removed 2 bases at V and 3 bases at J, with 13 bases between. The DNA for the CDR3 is TGTGCCAGCAGTGAATCGAACAGGGCACCTAATGAAAAACTGTTTTTT. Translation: CASSESNRAPNEKLFF.

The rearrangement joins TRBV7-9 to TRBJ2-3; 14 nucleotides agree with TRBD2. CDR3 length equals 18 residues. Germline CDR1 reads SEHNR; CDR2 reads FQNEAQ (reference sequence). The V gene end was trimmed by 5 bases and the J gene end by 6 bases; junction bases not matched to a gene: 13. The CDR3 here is CASSGGQTSGGASDTQYF. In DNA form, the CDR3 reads TGTGCCAGCAGCGGCGGCCAGACTAGCGGGGGGGCCTCGGATACGCAGTATTTT. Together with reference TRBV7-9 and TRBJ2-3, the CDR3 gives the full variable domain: DTGVSQNPRHKITKRGQNVTFRCDPISEHNRLYWYRQTLGQGPEFLTYFQNEAQLEKSRLLSDRFSAERPKGSFSTLEIQRTEQGDSAMYLCASSGGQTSGGASDTQYFGPGTRLTVL.

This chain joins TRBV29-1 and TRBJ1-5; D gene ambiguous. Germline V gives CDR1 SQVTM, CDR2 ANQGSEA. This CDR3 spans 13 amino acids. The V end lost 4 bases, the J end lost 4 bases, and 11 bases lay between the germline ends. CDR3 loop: CSVAGSSNQPQHF. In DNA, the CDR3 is TGCAGCGTTGCCGGGAGCTCAAATCAGCCCCAGCATTTT.

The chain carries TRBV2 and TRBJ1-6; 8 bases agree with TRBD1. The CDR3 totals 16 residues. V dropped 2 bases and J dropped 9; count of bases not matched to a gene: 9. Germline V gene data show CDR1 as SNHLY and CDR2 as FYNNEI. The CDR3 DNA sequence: TGTGCCAGCAGTGAACTCGGTCAGGGGGCCCTTTCACCCCTCCACTTT. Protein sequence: CASSELGQGALSPLHF.

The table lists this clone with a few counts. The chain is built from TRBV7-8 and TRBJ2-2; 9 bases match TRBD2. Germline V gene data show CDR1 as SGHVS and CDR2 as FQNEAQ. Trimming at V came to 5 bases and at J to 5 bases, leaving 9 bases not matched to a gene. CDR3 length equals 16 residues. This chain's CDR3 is CASSPRRTSATGELFF. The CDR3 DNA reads TGTGCCAGCAGCCCAAGAAGGACTAGCGCGACCGGGGAGCTGTTTTTT.

CDR3 in DNA: TGTGCCAGCAGTTTACCCCTGGTAGCGGGGGGGCTCGGTACGCAGTATTTT. Translated, it gives CASSLPLVAGGLGTQYF. This chain uses TRBV27 with TRBJ2-3; 11 bases are a match to TRBD2. CDR1 and CDR2 from the germline V gene are MNHEY and SMNVEV (reference sequence). The junction had 12 bases not matched to a gene; V was cut back by 2 bases and J by 8 bases. The CDR3 covers 17 residues.